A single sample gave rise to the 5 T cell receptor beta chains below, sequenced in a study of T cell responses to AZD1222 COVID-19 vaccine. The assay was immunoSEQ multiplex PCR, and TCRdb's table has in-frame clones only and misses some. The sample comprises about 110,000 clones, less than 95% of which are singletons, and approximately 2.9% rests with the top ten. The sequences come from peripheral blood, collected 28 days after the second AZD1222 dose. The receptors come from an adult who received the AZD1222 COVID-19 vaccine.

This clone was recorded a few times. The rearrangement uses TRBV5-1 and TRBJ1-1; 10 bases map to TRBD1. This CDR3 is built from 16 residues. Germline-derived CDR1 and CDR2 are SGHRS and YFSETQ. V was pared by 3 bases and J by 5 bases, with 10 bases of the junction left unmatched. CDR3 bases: TGCGCCAGCAGCTCCGGGACAGGGGCGTACGTAACTGAAGCTTTCTTT. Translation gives CASSSGTGAYVTEAFF.

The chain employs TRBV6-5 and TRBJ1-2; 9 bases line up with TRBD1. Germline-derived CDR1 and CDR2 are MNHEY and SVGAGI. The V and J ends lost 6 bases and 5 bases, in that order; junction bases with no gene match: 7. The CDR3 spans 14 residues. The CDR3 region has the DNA TGTGCCAGCAGCCGTACAGGGGGCAGATATGGCTACACCTTC. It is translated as CASSRTGGRYGYTF.

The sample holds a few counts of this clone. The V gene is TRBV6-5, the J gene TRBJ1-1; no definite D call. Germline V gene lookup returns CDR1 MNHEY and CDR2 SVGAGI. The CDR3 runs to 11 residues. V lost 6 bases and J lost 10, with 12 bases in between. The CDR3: CASREVLGAFF. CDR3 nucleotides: TGTGCCAGCAGGGAGGTTTTAGGAGCTTTCTTT.

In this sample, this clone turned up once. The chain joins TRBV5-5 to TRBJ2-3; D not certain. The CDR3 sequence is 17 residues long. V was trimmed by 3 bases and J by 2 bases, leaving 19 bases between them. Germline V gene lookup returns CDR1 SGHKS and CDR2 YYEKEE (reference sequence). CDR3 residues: CASSSTSTPHTTDTQYF. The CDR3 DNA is TGTGCCAGCAGCTCGACGTCGACTCCCCACACCACAGATACGCAGTATTTT.

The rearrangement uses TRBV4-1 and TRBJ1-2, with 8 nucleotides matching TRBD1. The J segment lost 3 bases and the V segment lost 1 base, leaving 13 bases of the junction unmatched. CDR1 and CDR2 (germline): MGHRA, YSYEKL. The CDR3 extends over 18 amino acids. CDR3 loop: CASSQVDRASWTYYGYTF. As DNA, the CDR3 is TGCGCCAGCAGCCAAGTGGACAGGGCGTCTTGGACTTACTATGGCTACACCTTC.